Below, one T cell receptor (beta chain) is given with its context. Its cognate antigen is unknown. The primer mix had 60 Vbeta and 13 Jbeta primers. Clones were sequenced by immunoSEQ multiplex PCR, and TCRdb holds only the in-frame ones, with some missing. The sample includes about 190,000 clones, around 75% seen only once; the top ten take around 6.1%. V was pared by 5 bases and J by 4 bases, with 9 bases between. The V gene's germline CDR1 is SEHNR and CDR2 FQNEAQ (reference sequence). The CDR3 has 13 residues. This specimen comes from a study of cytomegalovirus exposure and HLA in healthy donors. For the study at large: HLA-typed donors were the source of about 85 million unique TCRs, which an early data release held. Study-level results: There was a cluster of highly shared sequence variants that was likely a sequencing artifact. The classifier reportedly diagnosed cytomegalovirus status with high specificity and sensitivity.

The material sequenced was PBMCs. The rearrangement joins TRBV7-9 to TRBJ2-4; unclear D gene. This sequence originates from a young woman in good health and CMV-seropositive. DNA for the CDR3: TGTGCCAGCAGCCCAGTAATGAAAAACATTCAGTACTTC. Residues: CASSPVMKNIQYF.